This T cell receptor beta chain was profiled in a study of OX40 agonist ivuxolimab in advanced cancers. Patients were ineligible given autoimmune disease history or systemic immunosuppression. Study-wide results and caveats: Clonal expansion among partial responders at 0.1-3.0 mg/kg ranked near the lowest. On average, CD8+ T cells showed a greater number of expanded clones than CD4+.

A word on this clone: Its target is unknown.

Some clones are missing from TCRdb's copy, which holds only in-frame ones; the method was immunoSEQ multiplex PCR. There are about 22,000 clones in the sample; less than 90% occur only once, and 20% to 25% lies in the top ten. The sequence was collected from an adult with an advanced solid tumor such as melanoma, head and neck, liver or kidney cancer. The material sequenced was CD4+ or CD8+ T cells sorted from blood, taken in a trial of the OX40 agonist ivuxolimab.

In DNA form, the CDR3 reads TGCAGCGTCCCCGGGGGGCCAGGGATGGAGACCCAGTACTTC. It is translated as CSVPGGPGMETQYF. This chain connects TRBV29-1 to TRBJ2-5, with D tentatively TRBD2 (7 bases). Germline V gene lookup returns CDR1 SQVTM and CDR2 ANQGSEA. The length of the CDR3 is 14 residues. V lost 6 bases and J lost 5, with 19 bases in between.